The 25 T cell receptor beta chains listed next were all sequenced from one sample in a study of sequential checkpoint blockade in melanoma. Measured with immunoSEQ multiplex PCR; TCRdb has only the in-frame clones, and not every one. Of about 7,900 clones in the sample, less than 25% were seen once. The treatment is: randomized to nivolumab then ipilimumab (arm A) or the reverse (arm B). This sample comprised tumor tissue (inferred from file names), obtained from a patient given nivolumab and ipilimumab in sequence. These receptors originate from a human donor with melanoma.

This clone was seen more than once but under ten times. This sequence joins TRBV6-8 and TRBJ2-7; the D gene is possibly TRBD1 (5 bases). Germline V gene lookup returns CDR1 MNHGY and CDR2 SAAAGT. The V and J ends lost 8 bases and 0 bases respectively, with 11 bases between them. The CDR3 has 13 residues. The CDR3 region is CASQRGSSYEQYF. CDR3 bases: TGTGCCAGCCAAAGGGGCAGCTCCTACGAGCAGTACTTC.

The chain is built from TRBV11-3 and TRBJ1-2; D may be TRBD1 (6 bases). CDR3 size: 15 residues. V was clipped by 1 base and J by 2 bases, with 11 bases between them. Germline CDR1 reads SGHNT; CDR2 reads YENEEA. The CDR3 DNA reads TGTGCCAGCAGCTTAGGGACAGCTCTAAACTATGGCTACACCTTC. It is translated as CASSLGTALNYGYTF. Together with reference TRBV11-3 and TRBJ1-2, the CDR3 gives the full variable domain: EAGVVQSPRYKIIEKKQPVAFWCNPISGHNTLYWYLQNLGQGPELLIRYENEEAVDDSQLPKDRFSAERLKGVDSTLKIQPAELGDSAVYLCASSLGTALNYGYTFGSGTRLTVV.

The rearrangement uses TRBV11-3 and TRBJ1-6; TRBD1 matches at 9 bases. The CDR3 length is 16 residues. Germline V lookup: CDR1 SGHNT, CDR2 YENEEA. The junction had 5 bases not matched to a gene; V was cut back by 0 bases and J by 8 bases. CDR3 residues: CASSLDLTGGYSPLHF. For the CDR3, the DNA is TGTGCCAGCAGCTTAGACCTGACAGGGGGATATTCACCCCTCCACTTT. The full variable domain, in which reference TRBV11-3 and TRBJ1-6 provide the parts outside the CDR3, is EAGVVQSPRYKIIEKKQPVAFWCNPISGHNTLYWYLQNLGQGPELLIRYENEEAVDDSQLPKDRFSAERLKGVDSTLKIQPAELGDSAVYLCASSLDLTGGYSPLHFGNGTRLTVT.

This CDR3 is CASSTSGTLYNEQFF. The CDR3 DNA follows: TGTGCCAGCAGCACGAGCGGTACCTTGTACAATGAGCAGTTCTTC. The chain couples TRBV9 to TRBJ2-1; TRBD2 might be the D (5 bases). The V and J ends lost 4 bases and 4 bases respectively, with 15 bases between them. This CDR3 comprises 15 residues. Germline CDR1 and CDR2: SGDLS and YYNGEE. Drawing the rest from reference TRBV9 and TRBJ2-1, the complete variable domain is DSGVTQTPKHLITATGQRVTLRCSPRSGDLSVYWYQQSLDQGLQFLIQYYNGEERAKGNILERFSAQQFPDLHSELNLSSLELGDSALYFCASSTSGTLYNEQFFGPGTRLTVL.

This chain uses TRBV11-3 with TRBJ1-5; 9 bases map to TRBD1. V dropped 4 bases and J dropped 6; count of bases not matched to a gene: 7. The CDR3 totals 15 residues. Looked up from germline, CDR1 is SGHNT and CDR2 is YENEEA. CDR3 region: CASSSGQGGFQPQHF. CDR3 sequence (DNA): TGTGCCAGCAGCTCGGGACAGGGAGGTTTTCAGCCCCAGCATTTT.

This clone was seen a few times. The rearrangement links TRBV6-7 to TRBJ2-2; weak D call: TRBD1 (5 bases). TRBV6-7 is an ORF, with its function uncertain. V dropped 2 bases and J dropped 1 base, with 5 bases sitting between them. The CDR3 length is 14 residues. The CDR3 DNA follows: TGTGCCAGCAGTTACACAGGGAACACCGGGGAGCTGTTTTTT. Translated, it gives CASSYTGNTGELFF.

This clone came up once. The V call is TRBV25-1, the J call TRBJ2-3; either TRBD1 or TRBD2 may supply D (6 bases each). Germline V gene data show CDR1 as MGHDK and CDR2 as SYGVNS. The CDR3 runs to 17 residues. Trimming took 4 bases from V and 2 from J, leaving 19 bases between them. In DNA, the CDR3 is TGTGCCAGCAGTGGAGGGGGGAACAGGAGGACCACAGATACGCAGTATTTT. Its translation: CASSGGGNRRTTDTQYF.

This clone was detected a few times. The genes are TRBV16 and TRBJ2-1, with D perhaps matching TRBD1 (6 bases). From germline, CDR1 is KGHSY and CDR2 FQNENV. Trimming shortened V by 4 bases and J by 3 bases, and 13 bases separated the two germline ends. The CDR3 is 15 residues long. The CDR3 loop reads CASSLKQGIYNEQFF. In nucleotides, the CDR3 is TGTGCCAGCAGCCTAAAACAGGGAATCTACAATGAGCAGTTCTTC. The full variable domain, rest sourced from reference TRBV16 and TRBJ2-1, is GEEVAQTPKHLVRGEGQKAKLYCAPIKGHSYVFWYQQVLKNEFKFLISFQNENVFDETGMPKERFSAKCLPNSPCSLEIQATKLEDSAVYFCASSLKQGIYNEQFFGPGTRLTVL.

This clone has a handful of counts. The rearrangement joins TRBV28 to TRBJ1-2; D unclear. Trimming pared 2 bases from V and 1 base from J, leaving 17 bases between. The CDR3 spans 17 residues. Per germline, CDR1 MDHEN and CDR2 SYDVKM. The CDR3 DNA reads TGTGCCAGCAGTTTAGTAACCCAAGGGCACAGTAACTATGGCTACACCTTC. This encodes CASSLVTQGHSNYGYTF.

This clone was seen a handful of times. The chain recombines TRBV6-8 with TRBJ2-1, with 7 bases lining up with TRBD1. The CDR3 is 17 amino acids. V lost 0 bases and J lost 1; bases outside the gene matches: 6. Germline V lookup: CDR1 MNHGY, CDR2 SAAAGT. The CDR3 nucleotides are TGTGCCAGCAGTTACTCAGGGGGCGGTCGTTCCTACAATGAGCAGTTCTTC. The encoded protein is CASSYSGGGRSYNEQFF.

The chain joins TRBV19 to TRBJ2-2; 10 positions match TRBD2. The V segment lost 3 bases and the J segment 9 bases; nucleotides outside the gene matches: 13. Germline CDR1 LNHDA, CDR2 SQIVND (reference sequence). This CDR3 has 17 residues. The CDR3 reads CASSIGTSDGGGWELFF. In DNA, the CDR3 is TGTGCCAGTAGTATTGGGACTAGCGACGGGGGAGGCTGGGAGCTGTTTTTT.

This clone was counted a few times. The rearrangement uses TRBV9 and TRBJ1-6; tentatively, D is TRBD1 (5 bases). This CDR3 has 13 amino acids. Germline V CDR1 and CDR2: SGDLS, YYNGEE. The V end was cut by 5 bases, the J end by 7 bases, with 10 bases between. CDR3 region: CASSVGENSPLHF. In DNA, the CDR3 is TGTGCCAGCAGTGTGGGGGAGAATTCACCCCTCCACTTT.

This clone was seen only a few times. This sequence joins TRBV6-8 and TRBJ1-5; D may be TRBD1 (5 bases). In germline, CDR1 is MNHGY, CDR2 SAAAGT. The CDR3 extends over 15 amino acids. Trimming pared 4 bases from V and 6 bases from J, leaving 16 bases between. The CDR3 loop is CASSSGAWEGQPQHF. CDR3 sequence (DNA): TGTGCCAGCAGTTCCGGGGCGTGGGAGGGTCAGCCCCAGCATTTT.

The chain combines TRBV5-1 with TRBJ2-1, with 8 positions matching TRBD1. The V segment lost 5 bases and the J segment 9 bases; nucleotides outside the gene matches: 10. The CDR3 is made up of 14 amino acids. The germline V gene has CDR1 SGHRS and CDR2 YFSETQ. CDR3 sequence: CASRAGRDRSEQFF. The DNA for the CDR3 is TGCGCCAGCAGAGCTGGACGGGACAGGAGTGAGCAGTTCTTC.

This clone was observed a few times. V usage is TRBV6-8 and J usage is TRBJ1-6; tentative D call: TRBD1 (5 bases). Trimming removed 1 base from V and 9 bases from J, with 10 bases in between. CDR3 size: 14 residues. In germline, CDR1 is MNHGY, CDR2 SAAAGT. The CDR3 loop is CASSYLTAPSPLHF. The CDR3 DNA reads TGTGCCAGCAGTTACTTGACAGCCCCTTCACCCCTCCACTTT.

The chain couples TRBV6-8 to TRBJ2-1; 12 positions agree with TRBD2. The CDR3 contains 16 residues. The J segment lost 9 bases and the V segment lost 4 bases, leaving 10 bases of the junction unmatched. Looked up from germline, CDR1 is MNHGY and CDR2 is SAAAGT. The CDR3 is CASSSLAGGPSLEQFF. The CDR3 DNA sequence: TGTGCCAGCAGTTCCCTAGCGGGGGGGCCTTCACTTGAGCAGTTCTTC.

The chain couples TRBV5-1 to TRBJ2-1; 7 bases match TRBD2. The V segment lost 2 bases and the J segment 5 bases; nucleotides outside the gene matches: 4. CDR1 is SGHRS, CDR2 YFSETQ, per germline. This CDR3 is built from 14 residues. CDR3 in DNA: TGCGCCAGCAGCTTCCGCCTAGCGGACAATGAGCAGTTCTTC. Translated: CASSFRLADNEQFF.

There are a few counts of this clone. This chain links TRBV19 with TRBJ1-3; the match to TRBD1 covers 7 bases. This CDR3 is built from 13 residues. J lost 4 bases, V lost 9 bases, and 6 bases had no gene match. Germline values: CDR1 LNHDA, CDR2 SQIVND (reference sequence). CDR3 sequence: CASRQGAGNTIYF. In DNA, the CDR3 is TGTGCCAGCAGACAGGGAGCCGGAAACACCATATATTTT.

This clone appeared a few times. The chain uses TRBV28 and TRBJ2-5; D is uncertain. Between the trimmed V and J ends, which lost 6 bases and 5 bases, there was a span of 19 bases. The CDR3 totals 15 residues. The germline gives CDR1 MDHEN, CDR2 SYDVKM. DNA of the CDR3: TGTGCCAGCAGACTCGAGAGGAACTGGGCGGAGACCCAGTACTTC. Translation: CASRLERNWAETQYF.

This chain links TRBV19 with TRBJ2-7; 8 bases map to TRBD1. CDR1 is LNHDA, CDR2 SQIVND, per germline (reference sequence). V lost 6 bases to trimming and J lost 6 bases; unmatched junction nucleotides: 16. This CDR3 is built from 16 residues. CDR3 protein: CASSSGQVPTYCEQYF. The CDR3 region has the DNA TGTGCCAGTAGCTCGGGACAGGTCCCGACCTACTGCGAGCAGTACTTC.

The V call is TRBV11-3, the J call TRBJ1-5; D unresolved. CDR3 length equals 14 residues. From germline, CDR1 is SGHNT and CDR2 YENEEA. Trimming pared 2 bases from V and 7 bases from J, leaving 12 bases between. DNA of the CDR3: TGTGCCAGCAGCTTATTCGGGGTAGGGCAGCCCCAGCATTTT. It specifies CASSLFGVGQPQHF.

The chain uses TRBV6-8 and TRBJ2-3, with D tentatively TRBD1 (6 bases). The CDR3 is 14 amino acids. Trimming took 6 bases from V and 1 from J, leaving 11 bases between them. Germline assignment: CDR1 MNHGY and CDR2 SAAAGT. CDR3 bases: TGTGCCAGCAGCGGGGACACCGGCACAGATACGCAGTATTTT. As protein: CASSGDTGTDTQYF.

The chain carries TRBV6-8 and TRBJ1-2; TRBD1 aligns across 12 bases. The CDR3 contains 14 residues. The trim removed 8 bases at V and 7 bases at J, leaving 8 bases unmatched. Per the germline V gene, CDR1 is MNHGY and CDR2 is SAAAGT. This chain's CDR3 is CASQKGTGGLGYTF. The CDR3, as DNA: TGTGCCAGCCAGAAGGGGACAGGGGGCCTTGGCTACACCTTC.

This chain connects TRBV19 to TRBJ2-1; D is ambiguous. V shed 3 bases and J shed 3 bases, with 9 bases lying between them. CDR3 length: 14 residues. Germline loops: CDR1 LNHDA, CDR2 SQIVND (reference sequence). The CDR3 reads CASSIGGNYNEQFF. The DNA for the CDR3 is TGTGCCAGTAGTATCGGTGGGAACTACAATGAGCAGTTCTTC.

The V call is TRBV9, the J call TRBJ1-1, with D unresolved. Germline V gene lookup returns CDR1 SGDLS and CDR2 YYNGEE. CDR3 length: 13 residues. V lost 4 bases and J 5 bases, leaving 12 bases between the germline ends. The CDR3 here is CASSPPHATEAFF. The CDR3 DNA follows: TGTGCCAGCAGCCCACCACACGCAACTGAAGCTTTCTTT.